What follows are 13 T cell receptor beta chains derived from one specimen sequenced in a study of T cells in localized non-small cell lung cancer. The data were produced by immunoSEQ multiplex PCR, yet TCRdb's version contains in-frame clones alone and is incomplete. The repertoire includes about 70,000 clones, roughly nine tenths of them detected once, and 20% to 25% sits in the top ten. Material: peripheral blood, obtained before any cancer treatment. Receptors were obtained from a male donor aged 60 or older with stage III squamous cell lung carcinoma.

Of note for this clone: One junction end disagrees with the germline gene, perhaps due to a read error. V gene TRBV5-1 combines with J gene TRBJ1-2; TRBD1 matches 7 bases. This CDR3 is 14 amino acids long. The germline gives CDR1 SGHRS, CDR2 YFSETQ. The CDR3 nucleotides read TGCGCCAGCAGTTTGGAGGGGGCCGGCTATGGCTACACCTTC. Amino acids: CASSLEGAGYGYTF. The variable domain in full, with the rest retrieved from reference TRBV5-1 and TRBJ1-2, is KAGVTQTPRYLIKTRGQQVTLSCSPISGHRSVSWYQQTPGQGLQFLFEYFSETQRNKGNFPGRFSGRQFSNSRSEMNVSTLELGDSALYLCASSLEGAGYGYTFGSGTRLTVV.

This sequence joins TRBV4-1 and TRBJ1-2; D call uncertain. V lost 0 bases and J lost 6, with 8 bases in between. The germline CDR1 and CDR2 sequences are MGHRA and YSYEKL. The CDR3 sequence is 13 residues long. In DNA, the CDR3 is TGCGCCAGCAGCCAAGAGATGAATAATGGCTACACCTTC. The encoded protein is CASSQEMNNGYTF.

The chain carries TRBV6-6 and TRBJ1-4, with 11 bases lining up with TRBD1. V dropped 7 bases and J dropped 10; count of bases not matched to a gene: 11. CDR3 length equals 15 residues. The germline V gene has CDR1 MNHNY and CDR2 SVGAGI (reference sequence). CDR3 amino acids: CASTTPGTGGGKLFF. In nucleotides, the CDR3 is TGTGCCAGCACTACTCCCGGGACAGGGGGAGGAAAACTGTTTTTT.

The chain recombines TRBV10-3 with TRBJ1-2; D unresolved. Trimming cost V 3 bases and J 3 bases, with 14 bases left between them. Germline CDR1 ENHRY, CDR2 SYGVKD. The CDR3 is 15 residues long. CDR3 amino acids: CAISDLQTTYYGYTF. The CDR3 DNA reads as TGTGCCATCAGTGATCTACAGACTACGTACTATGGCTACACCTTC.

V usage is TRBV9 and J usage is TRBJ1-2; no clear D gene. Trimming left V 4 bases short and J 4 bases short, with 17 bases between. The CDR3 consists of 15 residues. In germline, CDR1 is SGDLS, CDR2 YYNGEE. DNA of the CDR3: TGTGCCAGCAGCTCCCATCAGTCCCGGCCCTATGGCTACACCTTC. Its protein product is CASSSHQSRPYGYTF.

This clone appeared a single time. The J gene is TRBJ1-2, the V gene TRBV4-1, with TRBD1 as a possible D gene (6 bases). The length of the CDR3 is 14 residues. The germline V gene has CDR1 MGHRA and CDR2 YSYEKL. The germline V and J ends were trimmed by 2 bases and 4 bases, with 11 bases remaining between them. CDR3 protein: CASSQPGAIYGYTF. DNA for the CDR3: TGCGCCAGCAGCCAACCAGGGGCGATCTATGGCTACACCTTC.

The V gene is TRBV29-1, the J gene TRBJ2-5, with D maybe TRBD1 (5 bases). This CDR3 comprises 15 residues. CDR1 and CDR2 from the germline V gene are SQVTM and ANQGSEA. The V end was cut by 8 bases, the J end by 3 bases, with 22 bases between. The CDR3: CSTPTEQGVKETQYF. The CDR3 nucleotides are TGCAGCACACCGACGGAGCAGGGCGTGAAAGAGACCCAGTACTTC.

In this sample, this clone turned up a few times. J is TRBJ2-1 and V is TRBV11-2, with D perhaps matching TRBD2 (5 bases). CDR1 and CDR2 from the germline V gene are SGHAT and FQNNGV. Trimming stripped 7 bases from V and 6 bases from J, with 19 bases between. CDR3 length equals 15 residues. DNA of the CDR3: TGTGCCAGCACCCCCTTGTCGGGGTACCGCAATGAGCAGTTCTTC. This encodes CASTPLSGYRNEQFF.

The chain uses TRBV6-1 and TRBJ2-7; D is unclear. The CDR3 contains 14 residues. Germline-derived CDR1 and CDR2 are MNHNS and SASEGT. Trimming pared 3 bases from V and 0 bases from J, leaving 9 bases between. The CDR3 loop reads CASSDTAVSYEQYV. The CDR3 DNA is TGTGCCAGCAGTGACACGGCAGTCTCCTACGAGCAGTACGTC.

The V call is TRBV7-6, the J call TRBJ2-5; 7 positions agree with TRBD1. Germline loops: CDR1 SGHVS, CDR2 FNYEAQ. The CDR3 has 15 residues. The V and J ends lost 1 base and 0 bases, in that order; junction bases with no gene match: 2. The DNA of the CDR3 is TGTGCCAGCAGCTTAGACAGGGGATACCAAGAGACCCAGTACTTC. Translating it yields CASSLDRGYQETQYF. Looking up the rest from reference TRBV7-6 and TRBJ2-5 gives the full variable domain: GAGVSQSPRYKVTKRGQDVALRCDPISGHVSLYWYRQALGQGPEFLTYFNYEAQQDKSGLPNDRFSAERPEGSISTLTIQRTEQRDSAMYRCASSLDRGYQETQYFGPGTRLLVL.

The CDR3 is CASRIGGGDSPLHF. As DNA, the CDR3 is TGTGCCAGCAGGATAGGGGGCGGGGATTCACCCCTCCACTTT. The chain links TRBV27 to TRBJ1-6; 7 bases map to TRBD1. Germline V gene lookup returns CDR1 MNHEY and CDR2 SMNVEV (reference sequence). The CDR3 length is 14 residues. Trimming at V came to 6 bases and at J to 8 bases, leaving 7 bases not matched to a gene.

This chain uses TRBV9 with TRBJ2-5; 9 nucleotides agree with TRBD2. There are 17 residues in the CDR3. Losses at the gene ends were 4 bases for V and 4 bases for J; bases not matched to a gene: 14. Looked up from germline, CDR1 is SGDLS and CDR2 is YYNGEE. This CDR3 is CASSPRRLGGGAETQYF. The CDR3 DNA reads as TGTGCCAGCAGCCCTCGACGCCTAGGCGGGGGGGCAGAGACCCAGTACTTC.

The genes are TRBV7-6 and TRBJ1-3; 10 bases are shared with TRBD1. V dropped 1 base and J dropped 0; count of bases not matched to a gene: 3. Germline values: CDR1 SGHVS, CDR2 FNYEAQ. This CDR3 comprises 17 residues. The CDR3 DNA sequence: TGTGCCAGCAGCTTAGGGGGACAGGGGACCTCTGGAAACACCATATATTTT. Protein sequence: CASSLGGQGTSGNTIYF.